This TCR beta chain came from a study of cytomegalovirus exposure and HLA in healthy donors. Primers: 60 Vbeta forward and 13 Jbeta reverse. Sequencing used immunoSEQ multiplex PCR; TCRdb keeps in-frame clones, though not all of them. Among 100,000 to 150,000 clones, 80% were seen once, and the ten largest hold approximately 8.8%. In its sample, this clone was seen once. CDR1 and CDR2 from the germline V gene are SGHNT and YYREEE (reference sequence). The CDR3 is 17 residues long. Trimming removed 0 bases from V and 0 bases from J; junction bases left unmatched: 4. The TCR comes from a female donor in good health and CMV-seropositive. Material: PBMCs. The rearrangement joins TRBV5-4 to TRBJ2-4; 9 bases agree with TRBD2. For the CDR3, the DNA is TGTGCCAGCAGCTTGGGCCAGCGGGGGGTAGCCAAAAACATTCAGTACTTC. Translation: CASSLGQRGVAKNIQYF.